The 32 T cell receptor beta chains reported below all come from one sample, sequenced in a study of PD-L1 blockade in urothelial cancer. Produced via immunoSEQ multiplex PCR; TCRdb's table is partial and in-frame only. The sample has 45,000 to 60,000 clones, 82% seen once. Time point specified: pretreatment peripheral blood. Sequences were derived from PBMCs, sampled around atezolizumab (anti-PD-L1) treatment. The source is a man between 50 and 59 years old with urothelial cancer.

The rearrangement uses TRBV7-6 and TRBJ2-1; 8 bases agree with TRBD2. V lost 2 bases and J lost 3; bases outside the gene matches: 3. CDR1 SGHVS and CDR2 FNYEAQ come from the germline V gene. There are 15 residues in the CDR3. The CDR3 is CASSLSAGDYNEQFF. CDR3 nucleotides: TGTGCCAGCAGCTTATCAGCGGGAGACTACAATGAGCAGTTCTTC.

The chain recombines TRBV18 with TRBJ2-3; 7 bases agree with TRBD2. V was pared by 0 bases and J by 4 bases, with 7 bases of the junction left unmatched. Germline CDR1 is KGHSH and CDR2 is LQKENI. The CDR3 has 16 residues. The CDR3 loop is CASSPPETSSPDTQYF. In nucleotides, the CDR3 is TGTGCCAGCTCACCACCGGAGACTAGCAGTCCAGATACGCAGTATTTT.

This clone occurred a few times. CDR3 loop: CAISDRTSGGETQYF. CDR3 DNA sequence: TGTGCCATCAGTGACAGGACTAGCGGGGGGGAGACCCAGTACTTC. V usage is TRBV10-3 and J usage is TRBJ2-5, with 14 bases aligning to TRBD2. V was pared by 3 bases and J by 5 bases, with 2 bases of the junction left unmatched. Germline lookup yields CDR1 ENHRY and CDR2 SYGVKD. The CDR3 loop spans 15 amino acids.

The J gene is TRBJ2-7, the V gene TRBV6-1; a weak D match, TRBD2 (7 bases). V was shortened by 7 bases and J by 5 bases, with 18 bases between the two germline ends. The CDR3 extends over 14 amino acids. The germline CDR1 and CDR2 sequences are MNHNS and SASEGT. CDR3 DNA sequence: TGTGCCAGCAATGGGGGCGGGGGTGGAAACGAGCAGTACTTC. Its translation: CASNGGGGGNEQYF.

J is TRBJ1-1 and V is TRBV27; TRBD1 might be the D (5 bases). There are 16 residues in the CDR3. CDR1 is MNHEY, CDR2 SMNVEV, per germline (reference sequence). V lost 7 bases and J 0 bases, leaving 18 bases between the germline ends. For the CDR3, the DNA is TGTGCCAGCAACCCCCTGCGCGCAGGGTTGAACACTGAAGCTTTCTTT. Amino acids: CASNPLRAGLNTEAFF.

CDR3 sequence: CASRTDSFEGNTIYF. As DNA, the CDR3 is TGCGCCAGCAGAACGGACAGTTTCGAAGGAAACACCATATATTTT. V usage is TRBV4-1 and J usage is TRBJ1-3; possible D gene TRBD1, 6 bases. V was cut by 6 bases and J by 4 bases, with 16 bases left in between. The germline V gene encodes CDR1 MGHRA and CDR2 YSYEKL. This CDR3 is built from 15 residues.

The J gene is TRBJ2-1, the V gene TRBV9; 9 bases map to TRBD1. This CDR3 is built from 16 residues. J gave up 6 bases and V 0 bases, and 7 bases lay outside the gene matches. The germline V gene encodes CDR1 SGDLS and CDR2 YYNGEE. CDR3 in amino acids: CASSVAGQGLSNEQFF. Written as DNA, the CDR3 is TGTGCCAGCAGCGTAGCGGGACAGGGACTTTCCAATGAGCAGTTCTTC.

The genes are TRBV4-2 and TRBJ2-3; 12 nucleotides align to TRBD2. Trimming took 4 bases from V and 2 from J; bases not matched to a gene: 7. The CDR3 runs to 17 residues. Germline V gene sequence: CDR1 LGHNA, CDR2 YNFKEQ. CDR3: CASSRRTSGVVTDTQYF. The CDR3 nucleotides are TGTGCCAGCAGCCGCAGGACTAGCGGGGTAGTCACAGATACGCAGTATTTT.

The rearrangement uses TRBV27 and TRBJ2-7; no reliable D call. V dropped 4 bases and J dropped 3 bases, with 4 bases sitting between them. The CDR3 loop spans 11 amino acids. CDR1 is MNHEY and CDR2 is SMNVEV in the germline V gene (reference sequence). In nucleotides, the CDR3 is TGTGCCAGCAGTTCCTACTACGAGCAGTACTTC. It translates to CASSSYYEQYF.

The rearrangement uses TRBV9 and TRBJ2-2, with 10 bases identical to TRBD2. V lost 4 bases to trimming and J lost 5 bases; unmatched junction nucleotides: 5. This CDR3 has 15 amino acids. Germline V gene lookup returns CDR1 SGDLS and CDR2 YYNGEE. CDR3 coding DNA: TGTGCCAGCAGCTCAAGGACTAGCGGAACCGGGGAGCTGTTTTTT. The encoded protein is CASSSRTSGTGELFF.

This chain joins TRBV6-5 and TRBJ2-2; 9 bases are a match to TRBD1. V shed 6 bases and J 5 bases; nucleotides not matched to a gene: 7. This CDR3 contains 15 residues. Germline V gene lookup returns CDR1 MNHEY and CDR2 SVGAGI. The CDR3: CASSPGQGRTGELFF. The DNA of the CDR3 is TGTGCCAGCAGCCCGGGACAGGGAAGGACCGGGGAGCTGTTTTTT.

This rearrangement joins TRBV7-9 to TRBJ2-3; TRBD1 agrees at 8 bases. Looked up from germline, CDR1 is SEHNR and CDR2 is FQNEAQ (reference sequence). V lost 2 bases and J lost 4; bases outside the gene matches: 11. The CDR3 loop spans 17 amino acids. CDR3 sequence: CASSLRARTGIADTQYF. The CDR3 DNA sequence: TGTGCCAGCAGCTTACGGGCCCGGACAGGGATCGCAGATACGCAGTATTTT.

The CDR3 region is CASSQEIGGVSQPQHF. CDR3 nucleotide sequence: TGCGCCAGCAGCCAAGAAATCGGAGGGGTGAGTCAGCCCCAGCATTTT. V is TRBV4-1 and J is TRBJ1-5; TRBD1 might be the D (5 bases). Germline values: CDR1 MGHRA, CDR2 YSYEKL. The CDR3 is 16 amino acids. Trimming shortened V by 0 bases and J by 6 bases, and 15 bases separated the two germline ends.

The chain employs TRBV5-4 and TRBJ1-6, with TRBD1 as a possible D gene (5 bases). In germline, CDR1 is SGHNT, CDR2 YYREEE (reference sequence). V lost 2 bases and J lost 3, with 15 bases in between. The CDR3 spans 17 residues. The CDR3 DNA reads as TGTGCCAGCAGCTTAAGCCCCACGGGGGGCTATAATTCACCCCTCCACTTT. This translates into CASSLSPTGGYNSPLHF.

In this sample, this clone turned up once. The rearrangement uses TRBV5-1 and TRBJ2-3, with no clear D. Germline V lookup: CDR1 SGHRS, CDR2 YFSETQ. CDR3 length: 16 residues. With 0 bases removed from V and 2 bases from J, the gap between germline ends came to 13 bases. The CDR3 loop reads CASSLAVARNTDTQYF. The CDR3 DNA reads TGCGCCAGCAGCTTGGCCGTGGCCAGAAACACAGATACGCAGTATTTT. Variable domain in full (rest from reference TRBV5-1 and TRBJ2-3): KAGVTQTPRYLIKTRGQQVTLSCSPISGHRSVSWYQQTPGQGLQFLFEYFSETQRNKGNFPGRFSGRQFSNSRSEMNVSTLELGDSALYLCASSLAVARNTDTQYFGPGTRLTVL.

The CDR3 DNA follows: TGTGCCAGCAGCCCTCGTGGGCAGGGCTCTTACAATGAGCAGTTCTTC. Translation: CASSPRGQGSYNEQFF. The chain employs TRBV9 and TRBJ2-1; D might be TRBD1 (5 bases). The germline V gene has CDR1 SGDLS and CDR2 YYNGEE. Trimming removed 4 bases from V and 4 bases from J, with 18 bases in between. The CDR3 loop spans 16 amino acids. Using reference TRBV9 and TRBJ2-1 for the parts outside the CDR3, the full variable domain is DSGVTQTPKHLITATGQRVTLRCSPRSGDLSVYWYQQSLDQGLQFLIQYYNGEERAKGNILERFSAQQFPDLHSELNLSSLELGDSALYFCASSPRGQGSYNEQFFGPGTRLTVL.

This chain uses TRBV2 with TRBJ1-2; no clear D. Deletions cut 7 bases from V and 6 bases from J, with 12 bases between. CDR1 and CDR2 from the germline V gene are SNHLY and FYNNEI. The CDR3 has 12 amino acids. For the CDR3, the DNA is TGTGCCAGCAATCGGGATACCAATGGCTACACCTTC. This sequence encodes CASNRDTNGYTF. Drawing the rest from reference TRBV2 and TRBJ1-2, the complete variable domain is EPEVTQTPSHQVTQMGQEVILRCVPISNHLYFYWYRQILGQKVEFLVSFYNNEISEKSEIFDDQFSVERPDGSNFTLKIRSTKLEDSAMYFCASNRDTNGYTFGSGTRLTVV.

V usage is TRBV2 and J usage is TRBJ1-4; maybe TRBD1 (6 bases). V lost 6 bases and J lost 3, with 23 bases in between. Germline lookup yields CDR1 SNHLY and CDR2 FYNNEI. The CDR3 contains 18 residues. The CDR3: CASSLGGAATGPNEKLFF. The CDR3 bases are TGTGCCAGCAGCCTGGGGGGGGCTGCTACCGGGCCTAATGAAAAACTGTTTTTT.

This rearrangement joins TRBV6-5 to TRBJ1-1, with 8 positions matching TRBD1. J was trimmed by 5 bases and V by 3 bases; bases with no gene match: 5. The CDR3 extends over 14 amino acids. Germline CDR1 MNHEY, CDR2 SVGAGI. The CDR3 bases are TGTGCCAGCAGTTATTTACAGGGGGGGACTGAAGCTTTCTTT. This translates into CASSYLQGGTEAFF.

This clone was seen just once. This chain connects TRBV19 to TRBJ1-4; D is ambiguous. This CDR3 is 12 amino acids long. Trimming cost V 4 bases and J 12 bases, with 12 bases left between them. Germline lookup yields CDR1 LNHDA and CDR2 SQIVND (reference sequence). DNA of the CDR3: TGTGCCAGTAGTACAGGATTCGCCCAACTGTTTTTT. This translates into CASSTGFAQLFF. Using reference TRBV19 and TRBJ1-4 for the parts outside the CDR3, the full variable domain is DGGITQSPKYLFRKEGQNVTLSCEQNLNHDAMYWYRQDPGQGLRLIYYSQIVNDFQKGDIAEGYSVSREKKESFPLTVTSAQKNPTAFYLCASSTGFAQLFFGSGTQLSVL.

The V call is TRBV27, the J call TRBJ2-4; 10 nucleotides align to TRBD1. V shed 8 bases and J 6 bases; nucleotides not matched to a gene: 4. Looked up from germline, CDR1 is MNHEY and CDR2 is SMNVEV (reference sequence). The CDR3 totals 13 residues. The DNA of the CDR3 is TGTGCCAGCGGGGGACAGGGGCGAAACATTCAGTACTTC. Its protein is CASGGQGRNIQYF.

In DNA form, the CDR3 reads TGTGCCAGCAGTCCCGGACACAACTACGAGCAGTACGTC. Its translation is CASSPGHNYEQYV. The V and J genes are TRBV28 and TRBJ2-7, with D perhaps matching TRBD1 (5 bases). CDR1 is MDHEN, CDR2 SYDVKM, per germline. The V end lost 5 bases, the J end lost 3 bases, and 11 bases lay between the germline ends. CDR3 length: 13 residues.

The rearrangement links TRBV7-3 to TRBJ2-1, with D perhaps matching TRBD1 (6 bases). Germline CDR1 is SGHTA and CDR2 is FQGTGA. This CDR3 comprises 15 residues. The germline V and J ends were trimmed by 3 bases and 4 bases, with 13 bases remaining between them. Here the CDR3 DNA reads TGTGCCAGCAGCTTCGACAGGAAACCTTACAATGAGCAGTTCTTC. Its protein product is CASSFDRKPYNEQFF.

The chain couples TRBV7-9 to TRBJ1-1; 7 nucleotides line up with TRBD1. CDR1 and CDR2 from the germline V gene are SEHNR and FQNEAQ (reference sequence). The CDR3 covers 19 residues. V shed 1 base and J 6 bases; nucleotides not matched to a gene: 20. CDR3 DNA: TGTGCCAGCAGCTTAGGGTCGGACAGGAGGGGACAACGTAACGCTGAAGCTTTCTTT. Residues: CASSLGSDRRGQRNAEAFF.

This clone was seen a handful of times. This chain uses TRBV28 with TRBJ2-7; 10 bases match TRBD1. CDR3 size: 15 residues. Per germline, CDR1 MDHEN and CDR2 SYDVKM. Trimming cost V 6 bases and J 3 bases; bases outside gene matches: 8. CDR3 DNA sequence: TGTGCCAGCAGGCCGACAGGGGGCGGTATCTACGAGCAGTACTTC. Its protein is CASRPTGGGIYEQYF.

The chain carries TRBV11-2 and TRBJ2-1, with 12 bases aligning to TRBD2. Per the germline V gene, CDR1 is SGHAT and CDR2 is FQNNGV. The CDR3 runs to 16 residues. V shed 1 base, J shed 9 bases, and the junction held 7 bases outside the gene matches. For the CDR3, the DNA is TGTGCCAGCAGCTTAGTTGGGTCTAGCGGGAGGGGTGAGCAGTTCTTC. Translated: CASSLVGSSGRGEQFF.

This chain joins TRBV27 and TRBJ1-1, with D uncertain. Trimming took off 6 bases at V and 2 bases at J, with 10 bases between the two ends. Germline V gene data show CDR1 as MNHEY and CDR2 as SMNVEV (reference sequence). The CDR3 extends over 13 amino acids. The CDR3 DNA reads TGTGCCAGCAGCGAGCTCCTCAACACTGAAGCTTTCTTT. The encoded protein is CASSELLNTEAFF.

Details on this clone: The limits of the CDR3 on the DNA are not certain, so only TCRdb's listed CDR3 is given. The chain has TRBV21-1 and TRBJ1-3; TRBD1, the D gene given by the table, was not confirmed from the DNA. TRBV21-1 is a documented pseudogene. The CDR3 is 16 amino acids long, termini counted. The CDR3: CASLALLWGPGNTIYF.

The rearrangement links TRBV6-4 to TRBJ2-1, with a tentative D call TRBD1 (6 bases). From germline, CDR1 is MRHNA and CDR2 SNTAGT. The CDR3 runs to 14 residues. V shed 0 bases and J shed 9 bases, with 12 bases lying between them. CDR3 in DNA: TGTGCCAGCAGTGACTCCCCTCAGGGGACTGAGCAGTTCTTC. This codes for CASSDSPQGTEQFF.

The V call is TRBV28, the J call TRBJ2-1; 12 bases are a match to TRBD2. The ends lost 8 bases at V and 10 bases at J; junction bases unmatched: 6. In germline, CDR1 is MDHEN, CDR2 SYDVKM. This CDR3 region has 13 residues. The CDR3 reads CASRPSGGVEQFF. The CDR3, as DNA: TGTGCCAGCCGCCCTAGCGGGGGGGTCGAGCAGTTCTTC.

The chain has TRBV5-6 and TRBJ2-1; TRBD2 might be the D (6 bases). The CDR3 extends over 16 amino acids. Trimming took off 4 bases at V and 7 bases at J, with 21 bases between the two ends. Germline values: CDR1 SGHDT, CDR2 YYEEEE. The CDR3 spells CASSLWGLRGLNEQFF. CDR3 nucleotides: TGTGCCAGCAGCCTATGGGGTCTGCGGGGCCTTAATGAGCAGTTCTTC.

There are a few counts of this clone. The rearrangement links TRBV2 to TRBJ2-1, with a weak D call TRBD1 (6 bases). Germline lookup yields CDR1 SNHLY and CDR2 FYNNEI. CDR3 size: 13 residues. Trimming removed 7 bases at V and 8 bases at J, with 15 bases between. CDR3 bases: TGTGCCAGCACATTCATCAGGGGACATGAGCAGTTCTTC. It codes for CASTFIRGHEQFF.